The clone carrying this T cell receptor beta chain was counted a few times. The PCR had 60 Vbeta and 13 Jbeta primers. Profiled with immunoSEQ multiplex PCR; TCRdb holds only in-frame clones, not every one. In the table there are approximately 95,000 clones, around 73% of which are singletons. This CDR3 region has 12 residues. This entry belongs to a study of cytomegalovirus exposure and HLA in healthy donors. Study summary: Genotyping of roughly 400 donors showed that about 83% belonged to the Caucasian-associated ancestry cluster.

The chain is built from TRBV12-2 and TRBJ1-6; the D segment call TRBD1 is taken from the table without a DNA check. TRBV12-2 is described as a pseudogene. Sequenced input: PBMCs. This sequence originates from a middle-aged woman in good health and CMV-seropositive. The chain's CDR3 is CASRFQDSPLHF. The CDR3 DNA follows: TGTGCAAGTCGCTTTCAGGATTCACCCCTCCACTTT.